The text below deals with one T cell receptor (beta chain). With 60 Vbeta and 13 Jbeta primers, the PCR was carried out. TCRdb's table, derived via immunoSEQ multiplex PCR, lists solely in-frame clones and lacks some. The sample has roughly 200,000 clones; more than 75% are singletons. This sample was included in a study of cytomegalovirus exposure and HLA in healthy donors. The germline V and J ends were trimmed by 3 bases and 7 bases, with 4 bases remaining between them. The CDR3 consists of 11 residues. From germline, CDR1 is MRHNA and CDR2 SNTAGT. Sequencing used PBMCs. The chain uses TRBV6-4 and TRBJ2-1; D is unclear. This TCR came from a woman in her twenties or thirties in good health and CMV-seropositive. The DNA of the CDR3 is TGTGCCAGCAGTGATAATAATGAGCAGTTCTTC. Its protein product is CASSDNNEQFF.